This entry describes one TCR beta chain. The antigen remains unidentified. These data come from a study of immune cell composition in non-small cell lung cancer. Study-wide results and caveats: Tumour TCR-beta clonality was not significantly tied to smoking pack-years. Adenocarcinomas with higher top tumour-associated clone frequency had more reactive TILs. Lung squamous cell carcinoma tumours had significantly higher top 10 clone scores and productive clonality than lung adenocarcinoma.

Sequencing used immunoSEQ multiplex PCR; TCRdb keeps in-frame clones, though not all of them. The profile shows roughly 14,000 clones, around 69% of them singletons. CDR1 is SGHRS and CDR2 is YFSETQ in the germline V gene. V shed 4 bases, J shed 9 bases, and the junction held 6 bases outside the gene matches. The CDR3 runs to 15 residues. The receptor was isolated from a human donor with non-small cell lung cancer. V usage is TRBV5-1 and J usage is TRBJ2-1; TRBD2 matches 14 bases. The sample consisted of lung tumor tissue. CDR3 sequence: CASSPTSGGASEQFF. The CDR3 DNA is TGCGCCAGCAGCCCGACTAGCGGGGGGGCCAGTGAGCAGTTCTTC. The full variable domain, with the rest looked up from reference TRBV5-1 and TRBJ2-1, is KAGVTQTPRYLIKTRGQQVTLSCSPISGHRSVSWYQQTPGQGLQFLFEYFSETQRNKGNFPGRFSGRQFSNSRSEMNVSTLELGDSALYLCASSPTSGGASEQFFGPGTRLTVL.